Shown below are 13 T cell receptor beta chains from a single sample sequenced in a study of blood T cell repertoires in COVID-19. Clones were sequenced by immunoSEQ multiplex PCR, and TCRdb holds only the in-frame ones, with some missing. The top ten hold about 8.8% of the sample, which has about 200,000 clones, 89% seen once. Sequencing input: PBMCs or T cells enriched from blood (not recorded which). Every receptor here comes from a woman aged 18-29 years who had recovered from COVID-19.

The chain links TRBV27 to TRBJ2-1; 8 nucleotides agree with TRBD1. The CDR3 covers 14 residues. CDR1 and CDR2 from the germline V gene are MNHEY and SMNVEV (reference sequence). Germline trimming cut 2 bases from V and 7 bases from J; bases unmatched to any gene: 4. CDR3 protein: CASSLGTGGNEQFF. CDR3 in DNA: TGTGCCAGCAGTTTAGGAACAGGGGGGAATGAGCAGTTCTTC.

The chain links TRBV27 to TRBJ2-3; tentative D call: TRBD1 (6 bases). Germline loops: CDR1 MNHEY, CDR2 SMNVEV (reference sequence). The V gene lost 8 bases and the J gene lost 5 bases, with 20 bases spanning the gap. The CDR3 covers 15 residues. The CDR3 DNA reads TGTGCCAGCGCTGCCGGGGCAGGGGTTCAAGATACGCAGTATTTT. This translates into CASAAGAGVQDTQYF.

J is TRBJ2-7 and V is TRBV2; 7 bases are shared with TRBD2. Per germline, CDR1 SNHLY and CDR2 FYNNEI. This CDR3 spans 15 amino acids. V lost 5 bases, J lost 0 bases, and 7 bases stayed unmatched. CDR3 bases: TGTGCCAGCAGTAGGGAGGGGAGTAGCTCCTACGAGCAGTACTTC. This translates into CASSREGSSSYEQYF.

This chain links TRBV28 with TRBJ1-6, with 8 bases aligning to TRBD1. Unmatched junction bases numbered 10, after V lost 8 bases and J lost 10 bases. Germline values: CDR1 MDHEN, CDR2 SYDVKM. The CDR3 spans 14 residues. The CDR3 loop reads CASARTGSYSPLHF. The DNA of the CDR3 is TGTGCCAGCGCCCGGACAGGGAGCTACTCACCCCTCCACTTT.

The CDR3 loop reads CASSLGQGSTDTQYF. CDR3 nucleotides: TGTGCCAGTAGCCTCGGACAGGGAAGCACAGATACGCAGTATTTT. This chain joins TRBV19 and TRBJ2-3, with 8 bases matching TRBD1. Germline V gene sequence: CDR1 LNHDA, CDR2 SQIVND (reference sequence). CDR3 length: 15 residues. J gave up 0 bases and V 6 bases, and 5 bases lay outside the gene matches.

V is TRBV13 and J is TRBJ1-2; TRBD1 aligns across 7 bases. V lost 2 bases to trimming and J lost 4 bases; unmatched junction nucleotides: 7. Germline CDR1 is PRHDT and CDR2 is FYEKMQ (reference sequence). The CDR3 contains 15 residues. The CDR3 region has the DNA TGTGCCAGCAGCTTAACGGACAGGTCCCTCTATGGCTACACCTTC. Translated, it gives CASSLTDRSLYGYTF. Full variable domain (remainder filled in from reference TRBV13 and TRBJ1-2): AAGVIQSPRHLIKEKRETATLKCYPIPRHDTVYWYQQGPGQDPQFLISFYEKMQSDKGSIPDRFSAQQFSDYHSELNMSSLELGDSALYFCASSLTDRSLYGYTFGSGTRLTVV.

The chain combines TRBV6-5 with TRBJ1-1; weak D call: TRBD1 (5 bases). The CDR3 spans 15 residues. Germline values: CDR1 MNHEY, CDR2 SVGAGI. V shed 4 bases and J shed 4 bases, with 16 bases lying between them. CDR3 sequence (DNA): TGTGCCAGCAGTTCGAAACAGGCGGTGGGCACTGAAGCTTTCTTT. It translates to CASSSKQAVGTEAFF.

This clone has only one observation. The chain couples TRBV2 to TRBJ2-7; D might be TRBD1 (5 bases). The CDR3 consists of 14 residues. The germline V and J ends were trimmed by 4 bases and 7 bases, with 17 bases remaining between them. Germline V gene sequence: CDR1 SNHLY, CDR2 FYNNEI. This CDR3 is CASSVEKGYGEQYF. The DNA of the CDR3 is TGTGCCAGCAGTGTGGAGAAGGGGTACGGGGAGCAGTACTTC.

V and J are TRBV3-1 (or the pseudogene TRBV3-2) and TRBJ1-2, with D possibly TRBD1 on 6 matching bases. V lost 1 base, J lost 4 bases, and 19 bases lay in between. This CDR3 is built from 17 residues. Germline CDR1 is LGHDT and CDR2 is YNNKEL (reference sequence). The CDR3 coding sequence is TGTGCCAGCAGCCAAGCCCCGTCGACAGGTCCTTCCTATGGCTACACCTTC. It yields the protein CASSQAPSTGPSYGYTF.

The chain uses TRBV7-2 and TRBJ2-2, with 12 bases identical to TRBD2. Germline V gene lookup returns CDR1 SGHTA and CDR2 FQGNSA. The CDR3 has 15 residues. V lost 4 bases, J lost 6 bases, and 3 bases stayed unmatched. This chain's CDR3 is CASSWTSGKAGELFF. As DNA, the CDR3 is TGTGCCAGCAGCTGGACTAGCGGGAAGGCCGGGGAGCTGTTTTTT.

The CDR3 DNA is TGTGCCAGCAGCCACGCGTACGAAGAGACCCAGTACTTC. Its translation is CASSHAYEETQYF. This chain uses TRBV7-3 with TRBJ2-5; unclear D gene. Trimming took off 5 bases at V and 3 bases at J, with 10 bases between the two ends. This CDR3 has 13 residues. In germline, CDR1 is SGHTA, CDR2 FQGTGA.

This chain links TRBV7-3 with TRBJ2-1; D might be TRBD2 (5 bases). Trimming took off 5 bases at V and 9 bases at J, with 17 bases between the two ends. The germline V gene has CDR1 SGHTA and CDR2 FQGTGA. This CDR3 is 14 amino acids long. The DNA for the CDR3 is TGTGCCAGCAGCCGTTATCTAGCTCCGACTGAGCAGTTCTTC. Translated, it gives CASSRYLAPTEQFF.

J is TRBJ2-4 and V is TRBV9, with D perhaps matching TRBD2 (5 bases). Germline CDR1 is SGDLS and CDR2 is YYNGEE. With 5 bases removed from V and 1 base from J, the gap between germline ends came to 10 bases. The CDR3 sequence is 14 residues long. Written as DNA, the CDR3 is TGTGCCAGCAGTTCGGGAAGGGCCAAAAACATTCAGTACTTC. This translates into CASSSGRAKNIQYF.